Listed below are T cell receptor beta chains from one sample, sequenced in a study of OX40 agonist ivuxolimab in advanced cancers. Profiling relied on immunoSEQ multiplex PCR, and the TCRdb table lists in-frame clones only, not all of them. The table includes tens of thousands of clones, 88% detected once. The sequenced sample was CD4+ or CD8+ T cells sorted from blood, obtained in a trial of the OX40 agonist ivuxolimab. The receptors were gathered from an adult with an advanced solid tumor such as melanoma, head and neck, liver or kidney cancer. CDR3s include the opening cysteine and the closing phenylalanine or tryptophan. A D gene is named only where the DNA matches it firmly. The size entry is marked missing in some rows and otherwise reads once, few, many or a size class.

v_gene: TRBV30; j_gene: TRBJ1-2; d_gene: .; abundance: .; CDR3nt: TGTGCCTGGAGGTCCCCCGGGGAGCCAACGGTTGGCTACACCTTC; CDR3aa: CAWRSPGEPTVGYTF
v_gene: TRBV11-3; j_gene: TRBJ2-5; d_gene: .; abundance: .; CDR3nt: TGTGCCAGCAGCGAACGAGGGAGAGAGACCCAGTACTTC; CDR3aa: CASSERGRETQYF
v_gene: TRBV18; j_gene: TRBJ2-5; d_gene: TRBD1; abundance: .; CDR3nt: TGTGCCAGCTCACCACCTGCAGGGGGCTCGGAGACCCAGTACTTC; CDR3aa: CASSPPAGGSETQYF
v_gene: TRBV29-1; j_gene: TRBJ1-1; d_gene: .; abundance: .; CDR3nt: TGCAGCGTTGAAGTGGGGCGGGACACTGAAGCTTTCTTT; CDR3aa: CSVEVGRDTEAFF
v_gene: TRBV18; j_gene: TRBJ1-1; d_gene: .; abundance: .; CDR3nt: TGTGCCAGCTCACCCAAGGCAGGAACTGAAGCTTTCTTT; CDR3aa: CASSPKAGTEAFF
v_gene: TRBV19; j_gene: TRBJ2-5; d_gene: TRBD1; abundance: .; CDR3nt: TGTGCCAGTACCAAACAGGGGGCCGAAGAGACCCAGTACTTC; CDR3aa: CASTKQGAEETQYF
v_gene: TRBV7-9; j_gene: TRBJ1-1; d_gene: TRBD1; abundance: .; CDR3nt: TGTGCCAGCAGCATTCGCGGACAGGGAAACACTGAAGCTTTCTTT; CDR3aa: CASSIRGQGNTEAFF
v_gene: TRBV28; j_gene: TRBJ2-2; d_gene: TRBD2; abundance: .; CDR3nt: TGTGCCAGCAGTCCTGGACTAGCGGGAGGGACCGGGGAGCTGTTTTTT; CDR3aa: CASSPGLAGGTGELFF
v_gene: TRBV30; j_gene: TRBJ1-3; d_gene: .; abundance: .; CDR3nt: TGTGCCTGGAGTGTTTTCTTCTCGGGCACCATATATTTT; CDR3aa: CAWSVFFSGTIYF
v_gene: TRBV5-1; j_gene: TRBJ2-7; d_gene: .; abundance: .; CDR3nt: TGCGCCAGCAGCTTGGGGAATCAAGGTATCTACGAGCAGTACTTC; CDR3aa: CASSLGNQGIYEQYF
v_gene: TRBV9; j_gene: TRBJ2-7; d_gene: .; abundance: .; CDR3nt: TGTGCCAGCAGCACCACAGGGAGCTCCTACGAGCAGCACTTC; CDR3aa: CASSTTGSSYEQHF
v_gene: TRBV6-4; j_gene: TRBJ2-3; d_gene: TRBD2; abundance: .; CDR3nt: TGTGCCAGCGGCCCCTCGGCGGGAGGAGATACGCAGTATTTT; CDR3aa: CASGPSAGGDTQYF
v_gene: TRBV5-1; j_gene: TRBJ2-3; d_gene: .; abundance: .; CDR3nt: TGCGCCAGCAGCTTGGATGCCGAATCGGGCACAGATACGCAGTATTTT; CDR3aa: CASSLDAESGTDTQYF
v_gene: TRBV6-5; j_gene: TRBJ1-2; d_gene: .; abundance: .; CDR3nt: TGTGCCAGCAGTACTATCGGGTTCGGTGGCTACACCTTC; CDR3aa: CASSTIGFGGYTF
v_gene: TRBV5-4; j_gene: TRBJ2-1; d_gene: .; abundance: .; CDR3nt: TGTGCCAGCAGCCTCGGGTTCGGGATTGAGCAGTTCTTC; CDR3aa: CASSLGFGIEQFF
v_gene: TRBV5-1; j_gene: TRBJ2-7; d_gene: TRBD2; abundance: .; CDR3nt: TGCGCCAGCGGTGGGACTAGCGGCATCTCCTACGAGCAGTACTTC; CDR3aa: CASGGTSGISYEQYF
v_gene: TRBV9; j_gene: TRBJ2-2; d_gene: TRBD2; abundance: .; CDR3nt: TGTGCCAGCAGCGTAGAGTTAGCGGGGTTCACCGGGGAGCTGTTTTTT; CDR3aa: CASSVELAGFTGELFF
v_gene: TRBV28; j_gene: TRBJ2-1; d_gene: .; abundance: once; CDR3nt: TGTGCCAGCCGACATAATGGTAGAAATGAGCAGTTCTTC; CDR3aa: CASRHNGRNEQFF
v_gene: TRBV7-8; j_gene: TRBJ2-7; d_gene: .; abundance: .; CDR3nt: TGTGCCAGCAGCTTATATACGGGAAAGAACGAGCAGTACTTC; CDR3aa: CASSLYTGKNEQYF
v_gene: TRBV20-1; j_gene: TRBJ1-2; d_gene: .; abundance: once; CDR3nt: TGCAGTGCCTACAACTATGGCTACACCTTC; CDR3aa: CSAYNYGYTF
v_gene: TRBV21-1; j_gene: TRBJ2-3; d_gene: .; abundance: .; CDR3nt: TGTGCCAGCTTCGACAGGACCACAGATACGCAGTATTTT; CDR3aa: CASFDRTTDTQYF
v_gene: TRBV7-9; j_gene: TRBJ1-2; d_gene: .; abundance: .; CDR3nt: TGTGCCAGCAGCTTTGAACAGTCAGCTTATGGCTACACCTTC; CDR3aa: CASSFEQSAYGYTF
v_gene: TRBV2; j_gene: TRBJ2-2; d_gene: TRBD2; abundance: once; CDR3nt: TGTGCCAGCAGTGAGCGGGAGGGGAACACCGGGGAGCTGTTTTTT; CDR3aa: CASSEREGNTGELFF
v_gene: TRBV23-1; j_gene: TRBJ2-3; d_gene: .; abundance: once; CDR3nt: TGCGCCAGCAGTCCACCTTGTTTTGTCCCCACAGATACGCAGTATTTT; CDR3aa: CASSPPCFVPTDTQYF
v_gene: TRBV10-1; j_gene: TRBJ2-1; d_gene: TRBD2; abundance: .; CDR3nt: TGCGCCAGCAGTGGAGGGACTAGCGGGATGAATGAGCAGTTCTTC; CDR3aa: CASSGGTSGMNEQFF
v_gene: TRBV6-5; j_gene: TRBJ2-7; d_gene: TRBD1; abundance: .; CDR3nt: TGTGCCAGCAGGGACAGGGGCCGGGAGCAGTACTTC; CDR3aa: CASRDRGREQYF
v_gene: TRBV7-9; j_gene: TRBJ2-3; d_gene: TRBD2; abundance: .; CDR3nt: TGTGCCAGCAGCAAGGGACTAGCAAGGGCAGATACGCAGTATTTT; CDR3aa: CASSKGLARADTQYF